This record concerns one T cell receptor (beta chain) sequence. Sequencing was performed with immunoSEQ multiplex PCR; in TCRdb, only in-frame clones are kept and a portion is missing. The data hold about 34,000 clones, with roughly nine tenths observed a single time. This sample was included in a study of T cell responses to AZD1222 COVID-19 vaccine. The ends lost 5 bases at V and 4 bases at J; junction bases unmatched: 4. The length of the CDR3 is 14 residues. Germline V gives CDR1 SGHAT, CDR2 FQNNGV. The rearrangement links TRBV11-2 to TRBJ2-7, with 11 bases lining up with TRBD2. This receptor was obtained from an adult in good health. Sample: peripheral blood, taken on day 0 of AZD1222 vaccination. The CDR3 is CASSPTSGSYEQYF. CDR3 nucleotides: TGTGCCAGCAGCCCCACTAGCGGGAGTTACGAGCAGTACTTC.